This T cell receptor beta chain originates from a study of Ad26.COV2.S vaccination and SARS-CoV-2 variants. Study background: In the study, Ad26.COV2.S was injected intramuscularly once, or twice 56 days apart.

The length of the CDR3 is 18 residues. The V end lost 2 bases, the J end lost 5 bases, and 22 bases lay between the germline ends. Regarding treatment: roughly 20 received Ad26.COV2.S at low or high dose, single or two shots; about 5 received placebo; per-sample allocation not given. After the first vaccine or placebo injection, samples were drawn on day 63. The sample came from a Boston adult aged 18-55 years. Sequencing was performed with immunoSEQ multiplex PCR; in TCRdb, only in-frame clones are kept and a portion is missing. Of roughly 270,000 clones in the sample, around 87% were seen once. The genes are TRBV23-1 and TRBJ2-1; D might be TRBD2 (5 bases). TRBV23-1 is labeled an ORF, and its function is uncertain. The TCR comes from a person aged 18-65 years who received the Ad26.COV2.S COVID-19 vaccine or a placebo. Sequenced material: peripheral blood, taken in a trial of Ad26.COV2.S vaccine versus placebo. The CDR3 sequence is CASSQGNPKDGVNNEQFF. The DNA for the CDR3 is TGCGCCAGCAGTCAAGGGAACCCGAAGGACGGGGTAAACAATGAGCAGTTCTTC.